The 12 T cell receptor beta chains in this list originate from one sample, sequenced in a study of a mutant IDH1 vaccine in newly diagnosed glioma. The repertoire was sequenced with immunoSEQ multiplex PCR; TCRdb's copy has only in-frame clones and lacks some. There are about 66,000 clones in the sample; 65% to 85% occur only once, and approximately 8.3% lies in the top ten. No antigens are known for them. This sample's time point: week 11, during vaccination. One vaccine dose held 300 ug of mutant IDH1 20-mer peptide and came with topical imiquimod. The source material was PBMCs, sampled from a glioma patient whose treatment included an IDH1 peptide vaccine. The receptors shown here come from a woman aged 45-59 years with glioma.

CDR3 sequence: CASSQDQGASYGYTF. The CDR3 bases are TGCGCCAGCAGCCAAGACCAGGGGGCGAGTTATGGCTACACCTTC. This chain joins TRBV4-1 and TRBJ1-2; the match to TRBD1 covers 8 bases. This CDR3 spans 15 amino acids. Germline trimming cut 0 bases from V and 5 bases from J; bases unmatched to any gene: 5. Germline loops: CDR1 MGHRA, CDR2 YSYEKL.

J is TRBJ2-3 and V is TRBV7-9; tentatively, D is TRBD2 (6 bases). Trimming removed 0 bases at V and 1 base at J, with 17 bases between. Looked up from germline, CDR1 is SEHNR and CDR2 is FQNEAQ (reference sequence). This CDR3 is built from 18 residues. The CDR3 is CASSLAQGRGWGTDTQYF. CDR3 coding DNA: TGTGCCAGCAGCTTAGCGCAAGGCCGGGGGTGGGGCACAGATACGCAGTATTTT. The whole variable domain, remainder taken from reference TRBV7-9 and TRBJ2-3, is DTGVSQNPRHKITKRGQNVTFRCDPISEHNRLYWYRQTLGQGPEFLTYFQNEAQLEKSRLLSDRFSAERPKGSFSTLEIQRTEQGDSAMYLCASSLAQGRGWGTDTQYFGPGTRLTVL.

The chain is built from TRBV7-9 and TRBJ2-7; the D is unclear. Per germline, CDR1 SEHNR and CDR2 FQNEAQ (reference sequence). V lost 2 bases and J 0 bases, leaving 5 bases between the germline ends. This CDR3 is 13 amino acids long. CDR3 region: CASSLPLSYEQYF. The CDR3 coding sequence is TGTGCCAGCAGCTTACCCCTCTCCTACGAGCAGTACTTC.

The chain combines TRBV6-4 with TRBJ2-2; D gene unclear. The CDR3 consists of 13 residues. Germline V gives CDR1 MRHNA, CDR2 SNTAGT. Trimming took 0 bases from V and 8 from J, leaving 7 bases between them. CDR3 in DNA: TGTGCCAGCAGTGACTCAACCCAGGGGGAGCTGTTTTTT. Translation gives CASSDSTQGELFF.

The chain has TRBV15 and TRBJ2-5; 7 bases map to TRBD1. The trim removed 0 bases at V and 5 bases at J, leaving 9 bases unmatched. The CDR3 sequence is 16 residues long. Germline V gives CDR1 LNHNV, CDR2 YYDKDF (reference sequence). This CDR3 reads CATSRDKTGLGETQYF. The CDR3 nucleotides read TGTGCCACCAGCAGAGATAAGACAGGGCTTGGGGAGACCCAGTACTTC.

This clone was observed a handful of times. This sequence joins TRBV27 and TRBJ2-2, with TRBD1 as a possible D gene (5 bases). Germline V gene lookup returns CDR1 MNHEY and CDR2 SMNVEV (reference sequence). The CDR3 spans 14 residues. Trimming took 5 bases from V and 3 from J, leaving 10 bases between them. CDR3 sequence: CASSRQIYTGELFF. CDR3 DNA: TGTGCCAGCAGTCGACAGATATACACCGGGGAGCTGTTTTTT.

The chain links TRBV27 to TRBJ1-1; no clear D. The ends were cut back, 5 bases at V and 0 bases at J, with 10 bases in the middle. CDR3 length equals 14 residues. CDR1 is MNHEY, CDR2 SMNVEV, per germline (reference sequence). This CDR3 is CASSTSEVNTEAFF. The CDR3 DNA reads TGTGCCAGCAGTACGTCCGAGGTGAACACTGAAGCTTTCTTT.

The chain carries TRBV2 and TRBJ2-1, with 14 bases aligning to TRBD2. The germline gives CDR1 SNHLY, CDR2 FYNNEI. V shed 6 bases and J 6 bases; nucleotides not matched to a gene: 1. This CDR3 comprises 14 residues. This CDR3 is CASRGLAGANEQFF. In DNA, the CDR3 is TGTGCCAGCAGGGGACTAGCGGGGGCCAATGAGCAGTTCTTC.

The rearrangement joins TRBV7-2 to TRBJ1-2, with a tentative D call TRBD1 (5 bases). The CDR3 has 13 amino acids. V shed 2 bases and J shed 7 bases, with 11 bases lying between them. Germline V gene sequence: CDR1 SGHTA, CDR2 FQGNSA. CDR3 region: CASSLTRVGGYTF. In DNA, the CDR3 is TGTGCCAGCAGCTTAACCAGGGTGGGTGGCTACACCTTC.

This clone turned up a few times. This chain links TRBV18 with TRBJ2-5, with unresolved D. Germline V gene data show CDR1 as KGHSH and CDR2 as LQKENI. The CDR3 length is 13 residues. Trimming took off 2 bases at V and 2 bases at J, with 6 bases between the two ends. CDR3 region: CASSPGEQETQYF. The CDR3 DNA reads TGTGCCAGCTCACCAGGGGAACAAGAGACCCAGTACTTC.

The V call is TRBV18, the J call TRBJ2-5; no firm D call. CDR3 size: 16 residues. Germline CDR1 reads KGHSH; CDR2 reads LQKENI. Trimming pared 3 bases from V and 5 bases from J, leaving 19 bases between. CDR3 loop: CASSPINDPRVETQYF. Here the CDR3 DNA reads TGTGCCAGCTCACCCATCAATGATCCAAGGGTGGAGACCCAGTACTTC.

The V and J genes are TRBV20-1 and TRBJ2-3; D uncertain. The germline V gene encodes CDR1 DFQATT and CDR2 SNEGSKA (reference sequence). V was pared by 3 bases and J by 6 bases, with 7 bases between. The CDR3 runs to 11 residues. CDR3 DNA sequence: TGCAGTGCTAGTGGGATTGATACGCAGTATTTT. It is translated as CSASGIDTQYF.